Listed below are T cell receptor beta chains from one sample, sequenced in a study of blood T cell repertoires in COVID-19. The data were produced by immunoSEQ multiplex PCR, yet TCRdb's version contains in-frame clones alone and is incomplete. The sample has some 100,000 clones; about 89% are singletons. The sequencing sample was made of peripheral blood. Source of these receptors: a man in his 60s with acute or convalescent COVID-19. Both conserved end residues are part of each CDR3. Fields, in order: J gene, clone size, D gene, V gene, CDR3 DNA, CDR3 protein. A D gene is named only where the DNA matches it firmly. Expanded clones are given a class, and other clones once, few, many or no size at all.

>TRBJ1-1|.|.|TRBV30
TGTGCCTGGAGTCTAGGGAGATACACTGAAGCTTTCTTT
CAWSLGRYTEAFF
>TRBJ2-7|.|TRBD1|TRBV18
TGTGCCAGCTCCTCTGGGACAGGGCCCTACGAGCAGTACTTC
CASSSGTGPYEQYF
>TRBJ1-1|.|TRBD1|TRBV28
TGTGCCAGCACCCCGGGACAGGGGGTCTCTCGAGCTTTCTTT
CASTPGQGVSRAFF
>TRBJ2-2|.|TRBD2|TRBV3-1/TRBV3-2
TGTGCCAGCAGCCAAGCACTAGCGGGAGGTACCGGGGAGCTGTTTTTT
CASSQALAGGTGELFF
>TRBJ2-1|.|TRBD2|TRBV5-1
TGCGCCAGCAGCCAGGGACTAGCGGGTACCAGCTCCTACAATGAGCAGTTCTTC
CASSQGLAGTSSYNEQFF
>TRBJ2-2|.|TRBD2|TRBV30
TGTGCCGCCCGAAGTAGCGGGAGAGGGGAGCTGTTTTTT
CAARSSGRGELFF
>TRBJ1-1|.|.|TRBV5-1
TGCGCCAGCAGCTTGGCCCCGGGGGTGACTGAAGCTTTCTTT
CASSLAPGVTEAFF
>TRBJ2-5|.|.|TRBV18
TGTGCCAGCTCACCACTAGCGACAGGCGCGCAAGAGACCCAGTACTTC
CASSPLATGAQETQYF
>TRBJ2-3|.|.|TRBV18
TGTGCCAGCTCACCACCGTTCGACAGACGAGATACGCAGTATTTT
CASSPPFDRRDTQYF
>TRBJ1-1|.|TRBD1|TRBV12-3/TRBV12-4
TGTGCCAGCGGGTCAGGGGGCATCACTGAAGCTTTCTTT
CASGSGGITEAFF
>TRBJ1-1|once|.|TRBV30
TGTGCCTGGAAGGCGGGACTCTACACTGAAGCTTTCTTT
CAWKAGLYTEAFF
>TRBJ2-1|.|.|TRBV5-1
TGCGCCAGCCGTCTTGGGACTCTGAGACGGGACAATGAGCAGTTCTTC
CASRLGTLRRDNEQFF
>TRBJ1-2|.|TRBD1|TRBV2
TGTGCCAGCAGGGGACAGTCTAACTATGGCTACACCTTC
CASRGQSNYGYTF
>TRBJ2-2|.|.|TRBV6-5
TGTGCCAGCAGACTTCTATGGAACACCGGGGAGCTGTTTTTT
CASRLLWNTGELFF
>TRBJ1-4|.|.|TRBV28
TGTGCCAGCAGTTTACACGCCGGAGCAACTAATGAAAAACTGTTTTTT
CASSLHAGATNEKLFF
>TRBJ1-2|.|.|TRBV14
TGTGCCAGCAGCCCCCTGGGGCTTGACTATGGCTACACCTTC
CASSPLGLDYGYTF
>TRBJ2-1|.|.|TRBV3-1/TRBV3-2
TGTGCCAGCAGCCAACGAGCCCGCGGTGAGCAGTTCTTC
CASSQRARGEQFF
>TRBJ2-3|.|.|TRBV2
TGTGCCAGCTATGGGCCAGATACGCAGTATTTT
CASYGPDTQYF
>TRBJ1-1|once|.|TRBV28
TGTGCCAGCAGTTTATCAGGGATGAACACTGAAGCTTTCTTT
CASSLSGMNTEAFF
>TRBJ2-2|.|TRBD2|TRBV11-3
TGTGCCAGCAGCTACGGACTAGGGAACACCGGGGAGCTGTTTTTT
CASSYGLGNTGELFF